In its sample, the clone carrying this TCR beta chain was seen a few times. Its antigen is undetermined. Trimming shortened V by 6 bases and J by 4 bases, and 22 bases separated the two germline ends. Germline values: CDR1 MNHNS, CDR2 SASEGT. The length of the CDR3 is 17 residues. These data are taken from a study of regulatory T cells in long-lasting Graves disease. The study, taken as a whole, reports: Persistent disease showed a preference for TRBV28, TRBJ1-2 and TRBJ2-5.

TCR beta libraries were built with iRepertoire HTBI primers and Arm-PCR of CDR3 regions. MiXCR was run by TCRdb on the multiplex PCR reads, yielding one entry per CDR3 protein. This sample has approximately 400,000 distinct CDR3 sequences, with over 14% found just once. Time point here: newly diagnosed GD, antithyroid drugs for less than 3 months. Generation of the TCR library employed RNA extracted from PBMCs. The sample was also linked to a second study, of T cells in Graves' hyperthyroidism and ophthalmopathy. That publication notes: HTBI primers were the set used in a first-round RT-PCR of the TCR CDR3. Most clonotypes that expanded in the thyroid above 0.001 also showed up in blood.

The material was peripheral blood mononuclear cells (PBMCs), obtained at new diagnosis, from a patient treated with antithyroid drugs. The rearrangement joins TRBV6-1 to TRBJ1-5, with unresolved D. The TCR comes from a woman between 40 and 55 years old with Graves disease. The CDR3 is CASRSPPGYPRNQPQHF. The CDR3 DNA reads as TGTGCCAGCAGATCTCCCCCGGGCTACCCGAGGAATCAGCCCCAGCATTTT.